This T cell receptor (beta chain) was documented in a study of T cells in Graves' hyperthyroidism and ophthalmopathy (dated by TCRdb to about 2019). In terms of the full investigation: Peripheral blood was collected at initial diagnosis, before any treatment. To identify distinguishing TCR V-J signatures, a discovery cohort of some 99 patients was used, comprising some 45 with Graves' ophthalmopathy and around 60 with stable Graves' hyperthyroidism. Prospective prediction of ophthalmopathy was tested in an independent validation cohort consisting of 18 to 20 hyperthyroidism patients and approximately 16 patients who later progressed to ophthalmopathy. The 90 to 100 discovery patients were randomly divided into training and test sets at a 7:3 ratio. In addition, the study compared T-cell repertoires in thyroid tissue and in blood from about 6 Graves' hyperthyroidism patients. Following sampling, methimazole starting at 30 mg daily was given to hyperthyroidism patients, and high-dose intravenous methylprednisolone was given to ophthalmopathy patients. The paper reports TCR Vbeta CDR3 sequencing of over 130 peripheral blood samples: some 44 ophthalmopathy, roughly 80 hyperthyroidism and around 17 progressor patients.

V is clipped by 9 bases and J by 4 bases, and the sequence between their germline boundaries is 15 bases long. The CDR3, cysteine through phenylalanine, is 13 amino acids long. CDR3 DNA only is kept here, 39 bases in frame from base 1. Based on the germline V gene (reference sequence), the CDR1 and CDR2 sequences are SEHNR and FQNEAQ. Overall results and qualifications from the work: During validation, the model predicted progression to ophthalmopathy a median of approximately 6.5 months ahead of onset, with approximately 71% sensitivity and roughly 75% specificity. No statistical method was used to fix the sample size in advance, and group allocation was not hidden from the investigators. Ophthalmopathy was separated from stable hyperthyroidism by a 13 V-J signature model, with 85% to 90% sensitivity and approximately 81% specificity obtained in cross-validation and 80%/75% obtained in testing. Most expanded thyroid clonotypes (frequency above 0.001) were also detected in blood, suggesting blood repertoires may reflect thyroid immune responses.

TCR beta CDR3 regions were amplified from RNA transcripts. A first-round RT-PCR of the TCR CDR3 used the HTBI primer set with the Qiagen OneStep RT-PCR kit. Libraries were constructed in a second round of multiplex PCR, after which size selection and purification were performed. Libraries were sequenced paired-end with 100 bp reads on an Illumina HiSeq2000. Concerning the study's data processing: SOAPnuke was used to process the raw data, throwing out any read that contained adapters or uncalled bases, had a mean Phred below 15, or lacked an exact constant-primer or identifier match. COPE v1.2.5 was used to merge high-quality paired reads, and clonotypes were defined as unique nucleotide sequences. Clonotypes were aligned to IMGT TRBV, TRBD and TRBJ reference segments using MiTCR v1.1. Only V-J combinations with frequency above 0.0001, covering about 99% of repertoires, were analysed. The TCS score was defined as F50 (clonal expansion) divided by E x V (chaos), with BLOSUM62-based TCRdist calculated between CDR3 peptides within each V-J. Welch's t-statistics and random forest reduced 514 V-J features to 10 to 15, which were used in a naive Bayes classifier (R e1071). TCRdb reran the public reads through fastp at Q25 and MiXCR, keeping productive beta chains. When rows share a CDR3 protein, they turn into one entry using the most common DNA and genes. It is TCRdb's table, rather than the study itself, that gives the V and J calls and clone size. Within this sample are 300,000 to 450,000 distinct CDR3 sequences, with around a quarter of them counted one time only. In total, the top ten clones hold about 70% of the sample.

Comments on this clonotype: The antigen it binds to is not known. Base qualities are not recorded, but no much larger clone differs from it by a single base.

Stable Graves' hyperthyroidism was defined as no progression to ophthalmopathy during 18 months of follow-up. Hyperthyroidism patients were newly diagnosed, with disease duration under 2 months, and aged 18 to 65 years. Patients with uncontrolled infections, other autoimmune diseases, pregnancy or lactation were excluded. Diagnoses were based on clinical symptoms, serum thyroxine and TRAb, thyroid ultrasound and orbital computed tomography. PBMCs were isolated from approximately 10 ml of fresh peripheral blood by Ficoll-Paque density gradient centrifugation. Trizol reagent was used to extract total RNA, and RNA quality was then checked on an Agilent 2100 Bioanalyzer.

The V gene is TRBV7-9 and the J gene is TRBJ2-5; the D segment may tentatively be TRBD1 or TRBD2, each giving 5 matched bases. The source is a man between 50 and 59 years old with Graves' hyperthyroidism. Sequencing input: blood. The DNA is as follows: TGTGCCAGTGACAGCGGCCTTCGAGAGACCCAGTACTTC. It encodes CASDSGLRETQYF.